These 18 T cell receptor beta chains were all obtained from the same sample, sequenced in a study of long-term antiretroviral therapy in people with HIV. The assay, immunoSEQ v3.0, was run at survey level. Generated by immunoSEQ multiplex PCR, the TCRdb table keeps only in-frame clones and is missing some. Of tens of thousands of clones listed, approximately 82% are singletons. This specimen consisted of unsorted PBMCs, obtained 0.2 years after starting antiretroviral therapy. The receptors shown here come from a woman in her twenties or thirties with HIV.

V and J are TRBV4-1 and TRBJ1-2, with D unresolved. The CDR3 runs to 14 residues. The germline V and J ends were trimmed by 3 bases and 8 bases, with 16 bases remaining between them. CDR1 and CDR2 (germline): MGHRA, YSYEKL. CDR3 loop: CASSQDPREGGYTF. The DNA for the CDR3 is TGCGCCAGCAGCCAGGACCCCCGTGAAGGAGGCTACACCTTC.

The chain combines TRBV5-1 with TRBJ2-4, with D possibly TRBD1 on 6 matching bases. Trimming removed 4 bases at V and 2 bases at J, with 13 bases between. There are 15 residues in the CDR3. The V gene's germline CDR1 is SGHRS and CDR2 YFSETQ. CDR3 nucleotide sequence: TGCGCCAGCAGCCCAGTGGGGGCCCCCAAAAACATTCAGTACTTC. Amino acids: CASSPVGAPKNIQYF.

The chain recombines TRBV9 with TRBJ1-5, with D possibly being TRBD1 (5 bases). Germline-derived CDR1 and CDR2 are SGDLS and YYNGEE. Trimming took off 4 bases at V and 6 bases at J, with 14 bases between the two ends. This CDR3 is built from 14 residues. CDR3 loop: CASSPNGGGQPQHF. CDR3 DNA: TGTGCCAGCAGCCCCAATGGGGGGGGTCAGCCCCAGCATTTT.

The rearrangement joins TRBV29-1 to TRBJ1-5; D ambiguous. This CDR3 has 13 amino acids. V was pared by 4 bases and J by 3 bases, with 10 bases between. Germline V gene data show CDR1 as SQVTM and CDR2 as ANQGSEA. The DNA for the CDR3 is TGCAGCGTTGCCGTGGAACTCAATCAGCCCCAGCATTTT. Its protein is CSVAVELNQPQHF.

The table lists this clone with a few counts. V is TRBV5-1 and J is TRBJ1-4, with D tentatively TRBD1 (6 bases). This CDR3 comprises 14 residues. From germline, CDR1 is SGHRS and CDR2 YFSETQ. Trimming removed 6 bases at V and 7 bases at J, with 16 bases between. CDR3 protein: CASTASDRPEKLFF. CDR3 in DNA: TGCGCCAGCACCGCTTCGGACAGACCTGAAAAACTGTTTTTT. The whole variable domain, filled in from reference TRBV5-1 and TRBJ1-4, reads KAGVTQTPRYLIKTRGQQVTLSCSPISGHRSVSWYQQTPGQGLQFLFEYFSETQRNKGNFPGRFSGRQFSNSRSEMNVSTLELGDSALYLCASTASDRPEKLFFGSGTQLSVL.

J is TRBJ1-3 and V is TRBV6-1; D not certain. Per germline, CDR1 MNHNS and CDR2 SASEGT. The CDR3 runs 14 residues. Trimming pared 3 bases from V and 0 bases from J, leaving 6 bases between. CDR3 loop: CASSETRSGNTIYF. The CDR3 DNA reads as TGTGCCAGCAGTGAGACTCGCTCTGGAAACACCATATATTTT.

This sequence joins TRBV29-1 and TRBJ1-4, with 9 bases identical to TRBD1. The CDR3 loop spans 13 amino acids. Germline CDR1 reads SQVTM; CDR2 reads ANQGSEA. The ends lost 6 bases at V and 5 bases at J; junction bases unmatched: 4. The chain's CDR3 is CSVSGTGNEKLFF. DNA for the CDR3: TGCAGCGTGTCCGGGACAGGGAATGAAAAACTGTTTTTT.

The count of this clone is one. This chain connects TRBV19 to TRBJ1-2; D ambiguous. The CDR3 is made up of 16 amino acids. The germline V and J ends were trimmed by 5 bases and 3 bases, with 19 bases remaining between them. Germline-derived CDR1 and CDR2 are LNHDA and SQIVND (reference sequence). This CDR3 is CASSSRADPLHYGYTF. CDR3 DNA sequence: TGTGCCAGTAGTTCGCGGGCAGACCCACTCCACTATGGCTACACCTTC.

The chain has TRBV7-9 and TRBJ1-4; the match to TRBD1 covers 9 bases. Germline V gene data show CDR1 as SEHNR and CDR2 as FQNEAQ (reference sequence). Losses at the gene ends were 1 base for V and 7 bases for J; bases not matched to a gene: 10. The CDR3 length is 17 residues. The CDR3 sequence: CASSLDRGPPSGEKLFF. In DNA form, the CDR3 reads TGTGCCAGCAGCTTAGACAGGGGGCCCCCCTCCGGTGAAAAACTGTTTTTT.

The chain joins TRBV5-1 to TRBJ2-1; D is uncertain. The CDR3 sequence is 13 residues long. V lost 0 bases to trimming and J lost 3 bases, with 4 bases between them. Germline CDR1 SGHRS, CDR2 YFSETQ. In DNA form, the CDR3 reads TGCGCCAGCAGCTTGGCGGACTACAATGAGCAGTTCTTC. It codes for CASSLADYNEQFF.

This chain joins TRBV5-8 and TRBJ1-2, with D tentatively TRBD1 (6 bases). The CDR3 length is 13 residues. V was pared by 4 bases and J by 7 bases, with 14 bases between. Per germline, CDR1 SGHTS and CDR2 YDEGEE. The CDR3 DNA follows: TGTGCCAGCAGCCCAAGGGGCAGGGGTGGCTACACCTTC. Translated: CASSPRGRGGYTF.

The V and J genes are TRBV7-2 and TRBJ1-2; no clear D. CDR1 is SGHTA and CDR2 is FQGNSA in the germline V gene. The V end was cut by 2 bases, the J end by 5 bases, with 18 bases between. The CDR3 totals 16 residues. The CDR3 is CASSLSSQGGLYGYTF. DNA of the CDR3: TGTGCCAGCAGCTTAAGTTCGCAAGGCGGGTTATATGGCTACACCTTC.

The rearrangement uses TRBV7-9 and TRBJ2-5; no firm D call. CDR1 SEHNR and CDR2 FQNEAQ come from the germline V gene (reference sequence). This CDR3 spans 14 amino acids. V lost 2 bases and J lost 2, with 9 bases in between. The CDR3, as DNA: TGTGCCAGCAGCTTAAGCGTTATACAAGAGACCCAGTACTTC. It translates to CASSLSVIQETQYF.

CDR3 in DNA: TGTGCCAGCAGCCAAGGCCGGACCTCAGGGAGCAATGAGCAGTTCTTC. Translating gives CASSQGRTSGSNEQFF. This sequence joins TRBV4-2 and TRBJ2-1, with D perhaps matching TRBD1 or TRBD2 (5 bases each). The CDR3 covers 16 residues. Germline lookup yields CDR1 LGHNA and CDR2 YNFKEQ. V was clipped by 1 base and J by 6 bases, with 16 bases between them.

The chain carries TRBV11-2 and TRBJ2-7; D gene unclear. This CDR3 comprises 15 residues. The V end lost 0 bases, the J end lost 6 bases, and 15 bases lay between the germline ends. The germline CDR1 and CDR2 sequences are SGHAT and FQNNGV. For the CDR3, the DNA is TGTGCCAGCAGCTTAGATCCCTCTCCGGTCTCCGAGCAGTACGTC. Residues: CASSLDPSPVSEQYV.

This clone was observed once. The chain carries TRBV14 and TRBJ1-2, with D possibly being TRBD1 (5 bases). V was shortened by 3 bases and J by 2 bases, with 7 bases between the two germline ends. The CDR3 is made up of 13 amino acids. Germline V lookup: CDR1 SGHDN, CDR2 FVKESK. CDR3 loop: CASSHRQNYGYTF. CDR3 nucleotide sequence: TGTGCCAGCAGCCACCGACAGAACTATGGCTACACCTTC.

The chain combines TRBV9 with TRBJ1-1; D might be TRBD1 (6 bases). CDR1 SGDLS and CDR2 YYNGEE come from the germline V gene. The ends were cut back, 4 bases at V and 11 bases at J, with 24 bases in the middle. The CDR3 totals 15 residues. CDR3 protein: CASSSQPEGGAGAFF. In DNA, the CDR3 is TGTGCCAGCAGCTCTCAACCCGAGGGGGGGGCGGGCGCTTTCTTT.

The V and J genes are TRBV11-3 and TRBJ2-7, with D maybe TRBD1 (7 bases). Trimming stripped 5 bases from V and 6 bases from J, with 8 bases between. The germline gives CDR1 SGHNT, CDR2 YENEEA. The CDR3 sequence is 11 residues long. CDR3 amino acids: CASSQGGEQYF. The CDR3 region has the DNA TGTGCCAGCAGCCAGGGGGGCGAGCAGTACTTC. Using reference TRBV11-3 and TRBJ2-7 for the parts outside the CDR3, the full variable domain is EAGVVQSPRYKIIEKKQPVAFWCNPISGHNTLYWYLQNLGQGPELLIRYENEEAVDDSQLPKDRFSAERLKGVDSTLKIQPAELGDSAVYLCASSQGGEQYFGPGTRLTVT.